At least ten counts were recorded for the clone carrying this T cell receptor beta chain. Its antigen is undetermined. Unique molecular identifiers were incorporated during preparation of the TCRbeta library. From the PCR reads, TCRdb called clonotypes with MiXCR, one entry per CDR3 protein. The sample records hundreds of thousands of distinct CDR3 sequences, approximately 12% being singletons. The CDR3 covers 15 residues. Per germline, CDR1 MDHEN and CDR2 SYDVKM. Trimming removed 3 bases at V and 0 bases at J, with 9 bases between. The data stem from a study of T-cell reconstitution after alpha-beta-depleted transplantation in children. Study-level results: A year had passed since transplant, and T-cell counts and diversity by then came mostly from newly produced T cells. Several patients had high TCRbeta diversity at day 60; it came from surviving recipient T cells and thymic progenitors. Several hundred expanded graft clones reportedly supplied alpha-beta T cells about two months after transplant.

The sequencing here drew on PBMCs, mostly from graft donor cells, taken 360 days after TCRalphabeta/CD19-depleted stem cell transplant. The chain carries TRBV28 and TRBJ2-4; D gene ambiguous. The receptor comes from a male patient younger than 18 who had a stem cell transplant for acute myeloid leukemia, so the T cells may come from the graft donor. The CDR3 nucleotides read TGTGCCAGCAGTTTCCGACGCCGAGCCAAAAACATTCAGTACTTC. Translated, it gives CASSFRRRAKNIQYF.